One sample yielded the 3 T cell receptor beta chains listed below, sequenced in a study of cytomegalovirus exposure and HLA in healthy donors (dated by TCRdb to about 2017). Library construction relied on the immunoSEQ multiplex PCR assay. A mixture of 60 forward primers for TCR Vbeta segments and 13 reverse primers for TCR Jbeta segments was used in the multiplex PCR. TCRdb obtained this table from immuneACCESS and retained in-frame rearrangements with V and J assigned. These tables miss some clones; where compared with another copy, unresolved V genes account for less than half of the shortfall, and the remainder is unexplained. The table for this sample lists roughly 100,000 clones; 79% of them were counted only once. Approximately 3% of the sample is in the top ten clones. The sequencing input was PBMCs. These receptors were obtained from a woman in her forties in good health and CMV-seronegative.

The chain recombines TRBV28 with TRBJ1-2, with 9 nucleotides matching TRBD1. The CDR3 contains 12 residues. The germline gives CDR1 MDHEN, CDR2 SYDVKM. The CDR3 sequence: CASQGAFYGYTF. The DNA of the CDR3 is TGTGCATCACAGGGGGCATTCTATGGCTACACCTTC.

The chain uses TRBV5-4 and TRBJ2-5; the match to TRBD2 covers 12 bases. The trim removed 3 bases at V and 3 bases at J, leaving 3 bases unmatched. This CDR3 has 15 residues. Germline CDR1 reads SGHNT; CDR2 reads YYREEE (reference sequence). This chain's CDR3 is CASSSRLAGEETQYF. CDR3 in DNA: TGTGCCAGCAGCTCACGACTAGCGGGGGAAGAGACCCAGTACTTC.

This chain connects TRBV19 to TRBJ2-7; 9 bases line up with TRBD2. The CDR3 loop spans 16 amino acids. With V trimmed by 6 bases and J by 2 bases, 11 bases remained unmatched. CDR1 is LNHDA, CDR2 SQIVND, per germline (reference sequence). CDR3 nucleotide sequence: TGTGCCAGTAGCCCGGGACTAGCAGGAGGCACCTACGAGCAGTACTTC. This gives the protein CASSPGLAGGTYEQYF.